Detailed here is one TCR beta chain. This clone occurred once. Its antigen is not yet known. No base-level quality is on record; no much larger clone is a single base apart. The sample comes from a study of blood T cell repertoires in COVID-19 (dated by TCRdb to between 2020 and 2021). A note on the overall study: Samples from collaborators originated in the United States, Italy and Spain and spanned both the acute and convalescent phases of COVID-19. HLA class I and class II types, where available, came from metadata supplied by the sample provider rather than from assay-based typing. Subjects who had been exposed to COVID-19, were actively infected with it, or had recovered from it provided the deeply sampled blood TCRbeta repertoires that made up the dataset. The samples were drawn from two sources: the first 160 participants of the ongoing ImmuneRACE study, and 1,000 to 1,500 subjects contributed by 6 global collaborators. Nearly every sample came with metadata listing a de-identified subject ID, COVID-19 status, age in years and sex. The material from the prospective study consisted of cDNA or gDNA derived from T cells, B-cell-depleted T cells, or PBMCs. The repertoires were made available in a free public database intended to serve as a resource for research on the immune response to SARS-CoV-2.

Here is what the overall study found, with its caveats: How much clinical and demographic metadata was included differed by source and by participant, and the metadata was provided uncurated.

The immunoSEQ Assay, a bias-controlled multiplex PCR, was used to amplify TCRbeta CDR3 regions from genomic DNA. The authors' pipeline ran thus. Within the assay, amplification of reference gene primers was used to estimate how many nucleated cells each sample contained. Sequence reads were collapsed and filtered to measure the absolute abundance of every unique TCRbeta CDR3 rearrangement. For each sample, productive Simpson clonality was calculated as the square root of Simpson's diversity index over productive rearrangements. Sourced from immuneACCESS, this table was stored by TCRdb with only in-frame sequences that have V and J called. A share of the clones is absent; for the studies checked, an unresolved V gene accounts for under half, and the remainder has no known explanation. The DNA gave D and trimming, while V, J and clone size come from that table. This sample lists hundreds of thousands of clones; roughly 84% were detected once. The leading ten clones occupy more than 0.9% of the sample.

Participants in the prospective study were enrolled through a virtual design, were aged roughly 18 to 100 years, and lived in roughly 26 United States geographic areas. Cohort assignment in the prospective study relied on participant-reported clinical history from a screening survey and a study questionnaire. For ImmuneRACE Cohort 3, a participant was defined as recovered based on two consecutive negative NP/OP PCR tests, clearance by a healthcare professional, or resolution of symptoms. In the prospective study, mobile phlebotomists collected whole blood, serum and a nasopharyngeal or oropharyngeal swab from each participant. Participants in the prospective study had the option to provide additional blood draws and questionnaires over a roughly two-month period. Blood samples from the prospective study were shipped frozen or at room temperature prior to DNA extraction. V loses 4 bases of germline sequence and J loses 1 base, and the interval between the two ends is 17 bases. The CDR3 holds 16 amino acids from the cysteine to the phenylalanine. Here the CDR3 DNA is all that survives: 48 bases in frame from base 1. Taken from the germline V gene, the CDR1 and CDR2 loops are SGHRS and YFSETQ.

The chain is made from TRBV5-1 and TRBJ2-5; tentative D gene TRBD1, with 5 bases matching. The TCR originated in a woman in her thirties who had recovered from COVID-19. The sample was PBMCs or T cells enriched from blood (not recorded which). The CDR3 corresponds to CASSPHYDQGQETQYF. In nucleotide form, the sequence is TGCGCCAGCAGCCCTCACTACGACCAGGGCCAAGAGACCCAGTACTTC. The full variable domain, with segments outside the CDR3 supplied by the reference TRBV5-1 and TRBJ2-5 proteins, appears as KAGVTQTPRYLIKTRGQQVTLSCSPISGHRSVSWYQQTPGQGLQFLFEYFSETQRNKGNFPGRFSGRQFSNSRSEMNVSTLELGDSALYLCASSPHYDQGQETQYFGPGTRLLVL.